This T cell receptor beta chain was obtained from a study of cytomegalovirus exposure and HLA in healthy donors. In the study overall: From donors who were HLA-typed, an early data release held 80 million to 95 million unique TCRs. Study-level points and caveats: Confirmation was obtained in vitro that a few CMV-associated chains are specific for CMV antigens. In a later analysis, across HLA loci, associated TCR counts were highest for DRB1, lowest for HLA-C.

Trimming shortened V by 7 bases and J by 2 bases, and 12 bases separated the two germline ends. The germline CDR1 and CDR2 sequences are SNHLY and FYNNEI. The CDR3 sequence is 13 residues long. Researchers ran the PCR with 60 Vbeta and 13 Jbeta primers. TCRdb keeps only in-frame clones here, not all; method: immunoSEQ multiplex PCR. The sample consists of about 98,000 clones, about 81% of them appearing once. Comment on this clone: Antigen specificity is unknown.

Source material: PBMCs. The clonotype originates from a man aged 40-55 years in good health and CMV-seronegative. The J gene is TRBJ2-7, the V gene TRBV2; TRBD2 is a possible D gene (5 bases). CDR3 sequence reads: CASKGWGAYEQYF. The CDR3 DNA sequence: TGTGCCAGCAAGGGCTGGGGAGCCTACGAGCAGTACTTC.